This TCR beta chain was identified during a study of blood T cell repertoires in COVID-19. The table came from immunoSEQ multiplex PCR; TCRdb's copy has only in-frame clones and leaves some out. The table includes more than 60,000 clones, roughly 89% detected once. This CDR3 is built from 18 residues. Germline-derived CDR1 and CDR2 are SGHNT and YENEEA. V lost 5 bases and J lost 3; bases outside the gene matches: 11. The genes are TRBV11-3 and TRBJ2-7; 15 nucleotides agree with TRBD2. The clonotype was recovered from a man aged 50 to 59 with acute or convalescent COVID-19. Input material: peripheral blood. The CDR3 is CASSPVGTSGRIGYEQYF. The CDR3, as DNA: TGTGCCAGCAGCCCAGTGGGGACTAGCGGGAGGATAGGCTACGAGCAGTACTTC.